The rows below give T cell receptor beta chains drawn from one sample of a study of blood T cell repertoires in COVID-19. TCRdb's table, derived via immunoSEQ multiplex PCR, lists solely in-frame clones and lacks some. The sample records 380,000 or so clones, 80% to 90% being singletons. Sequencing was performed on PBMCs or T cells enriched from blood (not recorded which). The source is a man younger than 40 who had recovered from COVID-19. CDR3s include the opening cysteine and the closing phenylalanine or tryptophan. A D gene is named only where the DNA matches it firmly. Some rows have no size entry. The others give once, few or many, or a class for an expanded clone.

CDR3aa: CASSRFRGEGSNANYGYTF
CDR3nt: TGTGCCAGCAGCAGATTCCGCGGGGAGGGCTCCAACGCGAACTATGGCTACACCTTC
j_gene: TRBJ1-2
abundance: few
v_gene: TRBV21-1
d_gene: .

CDR3aa: CASSSEGGNQPQHF
CDR3nt: TGCGCCAGCAGCTCCGAGGGAGGGAATCAGCCCCAGCATTTT
j_gene: TRBJ1-5
abundance: .
v_gene: TRBV5-1
d_gene: .

CDR3aa: CASRQGTSGANVLTF
CDR3nt: TGTGCCAGCAGACAGGGAACCTCTGGGGCCAACGTCCTGACTTTC
j_gene: TRBJ2-6
abundance: .
v_gene: TRBV5-8
d_gene: .

CDR3aa: CASSLVNRGRSEKLFF
CDR3nt: TGTGCCAGCAGCTTAGTTAACAGGGGGAGGAGTGAAAAACTGTTTTTT
j_gene: TRBJ1-4
abundance: .
v_gene: TRBV11-2
d_gene: TRBD1

CDR3aa: CATSGGQGTPTNEKLFF
CDR3nt: TGTGCCACCAGCGGAGGCCAGGGGACCCCAACTAATGAAAAACTGTTTTTT
j_gene: TRBJ1-4
abundance: .
v_gene: TRBV15
d_gene: .

CDR3aa: CASSLDREGYTF
CDR3nt: TGCGCCAGCAGCTTGGACAGGGAGGGCTACACCTTC
j_gene: TRBJ1-2
abundance: .
v_gene: TRBV5-1
d_gene: .

CDR3aa: CASSRTGANTGELFF
CDR3nt: TGCGCCAGCAGCAGGACAGGGGCGAACACCGGGGAGCTGTTTTTT
j_gene: TRBJ2-2
abundance: .
v_gene: TRBV5-1
d_gene: TRBD1

CDR3aa: CATSPGDFSTDTQYF
CDR3nt: TGTGCCACCAGCCCGGGGGATTTTAGCACAGATACGCAGTATTTT
j_gene: TRBJ2-3
abundance: once
v_gene: TRBV24-1
d_gene: .

CDR3aa: CASSLEAGSKGYTF
CDR3nt: TGTGCCAGCAGCTTGGAAGCAGGGTCTAAGGGCTACACCTTC
j_gene: TRBJ1-2
abundance: .
v_gene: TRBV5-5
d_gene: .

CDR3aa: CASSRKGASNEKLFF
CDR3nt: TGTGCCAGCAGTCGGAAGGGGGCTAGTAATGAAAAACTGTTTTTT
j_gene: TRBJ1-4
abundance: .
v_gene: TRBV7-9
d_gene: TRBD1

CDR3aa: CASRELTGGSYTF
CDR3nt: TGTGCCAGCAGGGAACTTACAGGGGGGAGCTACACCTTC
j_gene: TRBJ1-2
abundance: .
v_gene: TRBV2
d_gene: TRBD1

CDR3aa: CASSAGTYGYTF
CDR3nt: TGTGCCAGCAGTGCGGGGACCTATGGCTACACCTTC
j_gene: TRBJ1-2
abundance: .
v_gene: TRBV6-2/TRBV6-3
d_gene: .

CDR3aa: CASSHAGSRLAKNIQYF
CDR3nt: TGTGCCAGCAGCCATGCAGGTAGTAGATTAGCCAAAAACATTCAGTACTTC
j_gene: TRBJ2-4
abundance: .
v_gene: TRBV3-1/TRBV3-2
d_gene: .

CDR3aa: CAISEGAGANVLTF
CDR3nt: TGTGCCATCAGTGAGGGGGCCGGGGCCAACGTCCTGACTTTC
j_gene: TRBJ2-6
abundance: .
v_gene: TRBV10-3
d_gene: .

CDR3aa: CASSLFNQPQHF
CDR3nt: TGTGCCAGCAGTCTGTTCAATCAGCCCCAGCATTTT
j_gene: TRBJ1-5
abundance: .
v_gene: TRBV12-3/TRBV12-4
d_gene: .

CDR3aa: CASSGSRETQYF
CDR3nt: TGTGCCAGCAGCGGGAGTAGGGAGACCCAGTACTTC
j_gene: TRBJ2-5
abundance: .
v_gene: TRBV27
d_gene: .

CDR3aa: CASSSNPDRVTYEQYF
CDR3nt: TGTGCCAGCAGCTCGAACCCGGACAGGGTAACCTACGAGCAGTACTTC
j_gene: TRBJ2-7
abundance: .
v_gene: TRBV7-2
d_gene: TRBD1

CDR3aa: CAIRGDREGPEAFF
CDR3nt: TGTGCCATCAGGGGGGACAGGGAAGGGCCTGAAGCTTTCTTT
j_gene: TRBJ1-1
abundance: .
v_gene: TRBV10-3
d_gene: TRBD1

CDR3aa: CASSPRETQYF
CDR3nt: TGTGCCAGCAGCCCCAGGGAGACCCAGTACTTC
j_gene: TRBJ2-5
abundance: .
v_gene: TRBV7-8
d_gene: .

CDR3aa: CASSYRGDEQFF
CDR3nt: TGTGCCAGCAGTTACCGGGGGGATGAGCAGTTCTTC
j_gene: TRBJ2-1
abundance: .
v_gene: TRBV6-5
d_gene: TRBD2

CDR3aa: CASSPGTAGRHNEQFF
CDR3nt: TGTGCCAGCAGTCCCGGGACGGCTGGGAGGCACAATGAGCAGTTCTTC
j_gene: TRBJ2-1
abundance: .
v_gene: TRBV27
d_gene: .

CDR3aa: CASRQAGGVSGNTIYF
CDR3nt: TGTGCCAGCAGACAAGCAGGGGGAGTAAGTGGAAACACCATATATTTT
j_gene: TRBJ1-3
abundance: .
v_gene: TRBV11-2
d_gene: TRBD1

CDR3aa: CASSMTSGGETQYF
CDR3nt: TGTGCCAGCAGCATGACTAGCGGGGGTGAGACCCAGTACTTC
j_gene: TRBJ2-5
abundance: .
v_gene: TRBV9
d_gene: TRBD2

CDR3aa: CASSITPNYGYTF
CDR3nt: TGTGCCAGTAGTATCACTCCTAACTATGGCTACACCTTC
j_gene: TRBJ1-2
abundance: .
v_gene: TRBV19
d_gene: .